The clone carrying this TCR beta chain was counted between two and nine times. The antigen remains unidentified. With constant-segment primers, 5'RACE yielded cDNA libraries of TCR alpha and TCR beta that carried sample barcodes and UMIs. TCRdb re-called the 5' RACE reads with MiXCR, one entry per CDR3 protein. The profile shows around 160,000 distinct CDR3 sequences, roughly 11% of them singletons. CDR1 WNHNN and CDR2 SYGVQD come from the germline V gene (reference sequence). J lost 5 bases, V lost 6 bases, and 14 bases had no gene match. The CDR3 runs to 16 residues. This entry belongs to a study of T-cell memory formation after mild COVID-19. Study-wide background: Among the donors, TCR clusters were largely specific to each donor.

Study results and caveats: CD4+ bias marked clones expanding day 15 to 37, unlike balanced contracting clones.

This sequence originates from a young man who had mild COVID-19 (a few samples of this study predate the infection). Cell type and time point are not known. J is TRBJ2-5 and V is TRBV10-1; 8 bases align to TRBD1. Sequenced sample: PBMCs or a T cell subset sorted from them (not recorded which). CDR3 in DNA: TGCGCCAGCAGCTTAGTTCAGGGGGCGCTGACGGAGACCCAGTACTTC. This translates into CASSLVQGALTETQYF.